Below are 26 T cell receptor beta chains sequenced from a single sample in a study of type 1 and type 2 diabetes patients. PCR was run on genomic DNA. Multiplex PCR with 30 forward and 13 reverse primers amplified the TCR beta CDR3. TCRdb redid the calling of the multiplex PCR reads with MiXCR, one entry per CDR3 protein. The sample shows approximately 260,000 distinct CDR3 sequences, around 50% of them seen only once. Sequencing was carried out using peripheral blood mononuclear cells (PBMCs). These receptors all stem from a man younger than 35 with type 2 diabetes.

This sequence joins TRBV7-2 and TRBJ1-1, with D tentatively TRBD1 (5 bases). The ends were cut back, 1 base at V and 7 bases at J, with 10 bases in the middle. The germline gives CDR1 SGHTA, CDR2 FQGNSA. There are 13 residues in the CDR3. The CDR3 DNA reads TGTGCCAGCAGCTTAGGACGGGGCGGTGAAGCTTTCTTT. Its translation is CASSLGRGGEAFF.

The rearrangement links TRBV12-3 or TRBV12-4 to TRBJ2-1, with D possibly TRBD2 on 6 matching bases. This CDR3 has 14 amino acids. Trimming shortened V by 6 bases and J by 4 bases, and 13 bases separated the two germline ends. The CDR3 bases are TGTGCCAGCAGAAACCGGGACTCATACAATGAGCAGTTCTTC. Its translation is CASRNRDSYNEQFF.

This chain uses TRBV25-1 with TRBJ1-2, with 8 bases that match TRBD1. The CDR3 has 14 amino acids. Germline V gene data show CDR1 as MGHDK and CDR2 as SYGVNS. The junction had 6 bases not matched to a gene; V was cut back by 1 base and J by 8 bases. The chain's CDR3 is CASSELGTGGGYTF. For the CDR3, the DNA is TGTGCCAGCAGTGAATTGGGGACAGGTGGAGGCTACACCTTC.

The chain uses TRBV19 and TRBJ1-1; no reliable D call. The germline gives CDR1 LNHDA, CDR2 SQIVND (reference sequence). This CDR3 region has 14 residues. V lost 6 bases and J 1 base, leaving 12 bases between the germline ends. CDR3 DNA sequence: TGTGCCAGTAGGAGGATTTCGGGGAACACTGAAGCTTTCTTT. Its protein product is CASRRISGNTEAFF.

The chain links TRBV19 to TRBJ2-1, with 8 bases matching TRBD2. V shed 7 bases and J 0 bases; nucleotides not matched to a gene: 17. This CDR3 is 19 amino acids long. Germline V lookup: CDR1 LNHDA, CDR2 SQIVND (reference sequence). The CDR3 sequence: CASTVTSEWNGGSYNEQFF. The CDR3 nucleotides are TGTGCCAGTACCGTGACTAGCGAGTGGAATGGTGGCTCCTACAATGAGCAGTTCTTC.

In its sample, this clonotype was seen a few times. The chain has TRBV14 and TRBJ1-1, with TRBD1 matching over 7 bases. CDR1 and CDR2 from the germline V gene are SGHDN and FVKESK. The length of the CDR3 is 16 residues. J lost 5 bases, V lost 8 bases, and 17 bases had no gene match. CDR3 nucleotide sequence: TGTGCCAGCTCTGGATTACCCGGGACAGTGCAAACTGAAGCTTTCTTT. Translating it yields CASSGLPGTVQTEAFF.

CDR3 DNA: TGCAGCGTGACTAGCGACTCCTACGAGCAGTACTTC. It is translated as CSVTSDSYEQYF. This chain joins TRBV29-1 and TRBJ2-7, with 8 bases aligning to TRBD2. J was trimmed by 0 bases and V by 6 bases; bases with no gene match: 1. The CDR3 spans 12 residues. Germline values: CDR1 SQVTM, CDR2 ANQGSEA.

In this sample, this clonotype turned up a few times. The chain employs TRBV6-2 or TRBV6-3 and TRBJ1-2, with 10 bases that match TRBD1. CDR3 length: 14 amino acids. J lost 5 bases, V lost 6 bases, and 6 bases had no gene match. The germline gives CDR1 MNHEY, CDR2 SVGEGT. This chain's CDR3 is CASRAGTGDYGYTF. Written as DNA, the CDR3 is TGTGCCAGCAGAGCGGGGACAGGGGATTATGGCTACACCTTC.

The CDR3 protein is CASSIGEQTYGYTF. DNA for the CDR3: TGTGCCAGTAGTATAGGGGAACAGACCTATGGCTACACCTTC. V usage is TRBV19 and J usage is TRBJ1-2, with unresolved D. The CDR3 runs 14 residues. The V end lost 1 base, the J end lost 4 bases, and 10 bases lay between the germline ends. Germline assignment: CDR1 LNHDA and CDR2 SQIVND (reference sequence).

V usage is TRBV4-3 and J usage is TRBJ2-5, with D possibly TRBD2 on 6 matching bases. The better agreement between TRBJ2-1 and the DNA end casts doubt on the J call. This CDR3 is built from 17 residues. Germline assignment: CDR1 LGHNA and CDR2 YSLEER. The DNA of the CDR3 is TGCGCCAGCAGCCAAGCTATAGCGGCAATTTATGACAATGAGCAGTTCTTC. It is translated as CASSQAIAAIYDNEQFF.

This chain joins TRBV14 and TRBJ2-7; D remains ambiguous. V dropped 0 bases and J dropped 2 bases, with 8 bases sitting between them. The germline V gene has CDR1 SGHDN and CDR2 FVKESK. The CDR3 is made up of 14 amino acids. CDR3 nucleotide sequence: TGTGCCAGCAGCCAAGACGCGCCTACCTACGAGCAGTACTTC. It encodes CASSQDAPTYEQYF.

V is TRBV5-4 and J is TRBJ2-1, with unresolved D. V was pared by 0 bases and J by 7 bases, with 8 bases between. The CDR3 spans 13 residues. Germline CDR1 and CDR2: SGHNT and YYREEE (reference sequence). DNA for the CDR3: TGTGCCAGCAGCTTGGATGGGGTAAATGAGCAGTTCTTC. Translated, it gives CASSLDGVNEQFF.

In this sample, this clonotype turned up many times. The chain joins TRBV14 to TRBJ2-5; 7 bases align to TRBD1. CDR3 length equals 17 residues. The ends lost 4 bases at V and 1 base at J; junction bases unmatched: 12. Germline V lookup: CDR1 SGHDN, CDR2 FVKESK. CDR3 sequence (DNA): TGTGCCAGCAGCCCCAATGGGATGGGGGACAGCCAAGAGACCCAGTACTTC. Its translation is CASSPNGMGDSQETQYF.

This clonotype appeared once. The chain joins TRBV12-3 or TRBV12-4 to TRBJ1-2; unclear D gene. V lost 8 bases to trimming and J lost 4 bases, with 11 bases between them. The length of the CDR3 is 12 residues. CDR3 loop: CASSTELYGYTF. For the CDR3, the DNA is TGTGCCAGCTCGACGGAACTCTATGGCTACACCTTC.

V gene TRBV20-1 combines with J gene TRBJ1-2, with 9 positions matching TRBD1. The CDR3 loop spans 12 amino acids. In germline, CDR1 is DFQATT, CDR2 SNEGSKA (reference sequence). Trimming cost V 5 bases and J 6 bases; bases outside gene matches: 4. Written as DNA, the CDR3 is TGCAGTGCTCAGGGACAGGGAGATGGCTACACCTTC. Residues: CSAQGQGDGYTF.

This clonotype was observed many times. The chain carries TRBV7-8 and TRBJ2-5; TRBD2 agrees at 9 bases. CDR3 length: 17 amino acids. The J segment lost 5 bases and the V segment lost 8 bases, leaving 18 bases of the junction unmatched. The germline V gene encodes CDR1 SGHVS and CDR2 FQNEAQ. Here the CDR3 DNA reads TGTGCCAGCGTCCCTTGGCGAGCGGGAGGTGGAGGGGAGACCCAGTACTTC. It codes for CASVPWRAGGGGETQYF.

About this clonotype itself: One end of the junction fails to match germline, which may point to a read error. V gene TRBV14 combines with J gene TRBJ2-1, with D possibly matching TRBD1 (6 bases). There are 18 residues in the CDR3. CDR1 SGHDN and CDR2 FVKESK come from the germline V gene. CDR3 bases: TGTGCCAGCAGCCAAGTGCGGCAGGGGTCCCTCTCCTACAATGGGCAGTTCTTC. It codes for CASSQVRQGSLSYNGQFF.

This clonotype appeared a single time. The junction departs from germline at one end; a sequencing error may be responsible. This chain joins TRBV7-3 and TRBJ2-3; possibly TRBD2 for D (5 bases). CDR3 length: 15 amino acids. The germline V gene has CDR1 SGHTA and CDR2 FQGTGA. CDR3: CASSLELRGADTQYF. CDR3 coding DNA: TGCGCCAGCAGCTTAGAGCTTCGGGGAGCGGATACGCAGTATTTT.

This clonotype appeared a few times. The chain couples TRBV7-3 to TRBJ2-1; 10 bases match TRBD2. The CDR3 is made up of 16 amino acids. CDR1 and CDR2 from the germline V gene are SGHTA and FQGTGA. Germline trimming cut 6 bases from V and 2 bases from J; bases unmatched to any gene: 7. The CDR3 loop is CASSYLSGGTYNEQFF. CDR3 coding DNA: TGTGCCAGCAGTTACCTTAGCGGGGGGACCTACAATGAGCAGTTCTTC.

The rearrangement links TRBV5-8 to TRBJ2-7, with D maybe TRBD1 (6 bases). Trimming shortened V by 0 bases and J by 4 bases, and 11 bases separated the two germline ends. The germline gives CDR1 SGHTS, CDR2 YDEGEE. This CDR3 contains 14 residues. The CDR3 sequence is CASSLEGTFYEQYF. The DNA of the CDR3 is TGTGCCAGCAGCTTGGAAGGGACATTTTACGAGCAGTACTTC. The full variable domain, with the rest looked up from reference TRBV5-8 and TRBJ2-7, is EAGVTQSPTHLIKTRGQQATLRCSPISGHTSVYWYQQALGLGLQFLLWYDEGEERNRGNFPPRFSGRQFPNYSSELNVNALELEDSALYLCASSLEGTFYEQYFGPGTRLTVT.

The chain has TRBV5-1 and TRBJ2-7; TRBD1 might be the D (6 bases). Germline CDR1 is SGHRS and CDR2 is YFSETQ. V lost 6 bases and J lost 5, with 15 bases in between. The CDR3 totals 13 residues. Written as DNA, the CDR3 is TGCGCCAGCACGGACAGTATGACCCACGAGCAGTACTTC. It yields the protein CASTDSMTHEQYF.

The table lists this clonotype with many counts. The chain uses TRBV25-1 and TRBJ2-7; TRBD1 is a possible D gene (6 bases). Germline V gives CDR1 MGHDK, CDR2 SYGVNS. The CDR3 extends over 12 amino acids. Trimming left V 8 bases short and J 5 bases short, with 13 bases between. The CDR3 is CASEARGHEQYF. CDR3 nucleotide sequence: TGTGCCAGCGAAGCCAGGGGACACGAGCAGTACTTC.

This clonotype appeared a few times. This chain connects TRBV7-2 to TRBJ1-6, with TRBD1 as a possible D gene (5 bases). Germline assignment: CDR1 SGHTA and CDR2 FQGNSA. The V gene lost 5 bases and the J gene lost 9 bases, with 14 bases spanning the gap. The CDR3 is 14 residues long. The CDR3 nucleotides read TGTGCCAGCAGCGGAGAGGGGTTATTTTCACCCCTCCACTTT. Amino acid sequence: CASSGEGLFSPLHF.

This clonotype was seen more than once but under ten times. V gene TRBV28 combines with J gene TRBJ1-6; no clear D. The CDR3 has 13 amino acids. The germline CDR1 and CDR2 sequences are MDHEN and SYDVKM. Trimming took off 2 bases at V and 7 bases at J, with 6 bases between the two ends. CDR3 sequence: CASSLKPNSPLHF. CDR3 nucleotide sequence: TGTGCCAGCAGTTTAAAGCCAAATTCACCCCTCCACTTT.

In this sample, this clonotype turned up once. The V call is TRBV20-1, the J call TRBJ2-1, with D tentatively TRBD1 (7 bases). Trimming shortened V by 0 bases and J by 1 base, and 13 bases separated the two germline ends. This CDR3 is 16 amino acids long. CDR1 and CDR2 (germline): DFQATT, SNEGSKA (reference sequence). The CDR3 loop reads CSARDQGGPSYNEQFF. Written as DNA, the CDR3 is TGCAGTGCTAGAGATCAGGGGGGACCTTCCTACAATGAGCAGTTCTTC.

This clonotype showed up just a few times. CDR3 in DNA: TGTGCCAGTAGTATGGAACAGCGCTATGGCTACACCTTC. Translating gives CASSMEQRYGYTF. The chain employs TRBV19 and TRBJ1-2; unclear D gene. The CDR3 totals 13 residues. In germline, CDR1 is LNHDA, CDR2 SQIVND (reference sequence). V lost 3 bases, J lost 4 bases, and 9 bases lay in between.